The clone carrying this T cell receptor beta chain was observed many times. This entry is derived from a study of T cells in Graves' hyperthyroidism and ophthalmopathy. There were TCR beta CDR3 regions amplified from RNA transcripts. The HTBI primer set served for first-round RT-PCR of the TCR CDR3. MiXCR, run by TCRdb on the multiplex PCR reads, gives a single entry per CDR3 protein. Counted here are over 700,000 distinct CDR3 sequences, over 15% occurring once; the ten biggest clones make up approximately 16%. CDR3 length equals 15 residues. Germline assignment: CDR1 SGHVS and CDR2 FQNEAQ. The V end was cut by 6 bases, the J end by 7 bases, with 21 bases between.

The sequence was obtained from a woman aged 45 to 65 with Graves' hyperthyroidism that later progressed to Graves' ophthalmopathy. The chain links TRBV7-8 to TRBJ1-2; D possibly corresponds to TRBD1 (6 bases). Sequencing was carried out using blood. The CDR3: CASRRPGGGLSGYTF. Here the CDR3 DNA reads TGTGCCAGCAGACGCCCTGGAGGGGGATTATCTGGCTACACCTTC.